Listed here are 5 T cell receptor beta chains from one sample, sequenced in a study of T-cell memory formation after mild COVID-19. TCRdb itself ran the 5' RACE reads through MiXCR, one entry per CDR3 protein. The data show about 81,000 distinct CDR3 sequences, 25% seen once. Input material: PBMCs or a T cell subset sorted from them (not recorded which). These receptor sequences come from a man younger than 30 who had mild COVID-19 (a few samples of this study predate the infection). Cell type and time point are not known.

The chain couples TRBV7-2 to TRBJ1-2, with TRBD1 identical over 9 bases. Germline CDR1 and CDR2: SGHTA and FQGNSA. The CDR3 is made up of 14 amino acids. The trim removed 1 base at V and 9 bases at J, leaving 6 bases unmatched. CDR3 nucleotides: TGTGCCAGCAGCTTAGGCGGGACAGGGTTCAGCTACACCTTC. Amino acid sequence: CASSLGGTGFSYTF.

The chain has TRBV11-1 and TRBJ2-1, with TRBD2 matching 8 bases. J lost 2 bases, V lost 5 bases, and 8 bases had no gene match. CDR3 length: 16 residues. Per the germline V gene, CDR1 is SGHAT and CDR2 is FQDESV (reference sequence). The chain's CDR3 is CASSGRVAGPYNEQFF. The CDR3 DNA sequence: TGTGCCAGCAGCGGTAGGGTAGCGGGGCCCTACAATGAGCAGTTCTTC.

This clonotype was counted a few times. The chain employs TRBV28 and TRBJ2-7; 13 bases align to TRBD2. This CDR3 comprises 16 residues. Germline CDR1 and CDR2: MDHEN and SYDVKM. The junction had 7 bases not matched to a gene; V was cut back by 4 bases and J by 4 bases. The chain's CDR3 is CASSSGLAGNQYEQYV. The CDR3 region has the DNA TGTGCCAGCAGTTCGGGACTAGCGGGAAACCAATACGAGCAGTACGTC.

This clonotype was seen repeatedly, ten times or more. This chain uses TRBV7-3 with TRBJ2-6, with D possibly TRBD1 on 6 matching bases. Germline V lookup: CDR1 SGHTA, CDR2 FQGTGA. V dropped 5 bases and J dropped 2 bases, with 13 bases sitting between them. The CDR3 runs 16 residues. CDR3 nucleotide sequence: TGTGCCAGCAGCACCCAACAGGGCCCTGGGGCCAACGTCCTGACTTTC. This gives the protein CASSTQQGPGANVLTF.

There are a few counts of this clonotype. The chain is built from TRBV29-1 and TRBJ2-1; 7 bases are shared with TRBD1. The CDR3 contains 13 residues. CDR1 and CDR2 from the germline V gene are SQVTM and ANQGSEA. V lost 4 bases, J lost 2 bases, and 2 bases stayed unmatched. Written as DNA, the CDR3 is TGCAGCGTTGCGGGACAGACCTACAATGAGCAGTTCTTC. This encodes CSVAGQTYNEQFF.